Shown below are 5 T cell receptor beta chains from a single sample sequenced in a study of T cells after yellow fever vaccination. TCRdb re-called the 5' RACE reads with MiXCR, one entry per CDR3 protein. The repertoire holds hundreds of thousands of distinct CDR3 sequences, more than 9% seen once, with under 15% in the top ten. Source: PBMCs, taken on the day of the yellow fever booster vaccination. Source of these receptors: a man between 25 and 39 years old who received the YFV17D yellow fever vaccine.

This clonotype was recorded once. The rearrangement links TRBV2 to TRBJ2-7, with D unresolved. This CDR3 comprises 14 residues. Deletions cut 8 bases from V and 0 bases from J, with 14 bases between. CDR1 is SNHLY and CDR2 is FYNNEI in the germline V gene. The CDR3 nucleotides read TGTGCCAGCCTATTGGTGGGCGGCTCCTACGAGCAGTACTTC. Amino acids: CASLLVGGSYEQYF. Looking up the rest from reference TRBV2 and TRBJ2-7 gives the full variable domain: EPEVTQTPSHQVTQMGQEVILRCVPISNHLYFYWYRQILGQKVEFLVSFYNNEISEKSEIFDDQFSVERPDGSNFTLKIRSTKLEDSAMYFCASLLVGGSYEQYFGPGTRLTVT.

This chain uses TRBV7-2 with TRBJ1-1; D is ambiguous. CDR1 and CDR2 from the germline V gene are SGHTA and FQGNSA. CDR3 length: 15 residues. Trimming removed 3 bases from V and 4 bases from J, with 15 bases in between. The CDR3: CASSFKGLQLTEAFF. In nucleotides, the CDR3 is TGTGCCAGCAGCTTTAAAGGCCTGCAGCTCACTGAAGCTTTCTTT. Full variable domain (rest looked up from reference TRBV7-2 and TRBJ1-1): GAGVSQSPSNKVTEKGKDVELRCDPISGHTALYWYRQSLGQGLEFLIYFQGNSAPDKSGLPSDRFSAERTGGSVSTLTIQRTQQEDSAVYLCASSFKGLQLTEAFFGQGTRLTVV.

This clonotype was detected a few times. The chain couples TRBV29-1 to TRBJ2-4; perhaps TRBD2 as D (6 bases). V shed 3 bases and J shed 8 bases, with 11 bases lying between them. The CDR3 runs 12 residues. Germline V gene lookup returns CDR1 SQVTM and CDR2 ANQGSEA. The CDR3 protein is CSVDSGEDIQYF. The CDR3 DNA is TGCAGCGTTGACTCGGGGGAGGACATTCAGTACTTC.

The chain employs TRBV12-3 or TRBV12-4 and TRBJ2-3; 12 bases are shared with TRBD2. The J segment lost 6 bases and the V segment lost 8 bases, leaving 6 bases of the junction unmatched. The CDR3 spans 14 residues. The CDR3, as DNA: TGTGCCAGCCGACTAGCGGGAGTTTGGGATACGCAGTATTTT. This encodes CASRLAGVWDTQYF.

This clonotype came up a few times. This chain joins TRBV5-8 and TRBJ2-2; possible D gene TRBD1, 5 bases. The CDR3 contains 15 residues. Per germline, CDR1 SGHTS and CDR2 YDEGEE. The V gene lost 5 bases and the J gene lost 6 bases, with 17 bases spanning the gap. The CDR3 sequence is CASSPTGWGPGELFF. CDR3 sequence (DNA): TGTGCCAGCAGTCCCACTGGGTGGGGCCCCGGGGAGCTGTTTTTT.